This TCR beta chain was found in a study of identical twins. Findings and caveats of the study: Twins' excess sharing was less marked for out-of-frame beta sequences.

TCRdb reanalysed the 5' RACE reads using MiXCR and keeps one entry per CDR3 protein. Of approximately 500,000 distinct CDR3 sequences in the sample, approximately 24% were seen once. Germline-derived CDR1 and CDR2 are SQVTM and ANQGSEA. The CDR3 has 13 residues. The V and J ends lost 4 bases and 4 bases respectively, with 11 bases between them. This clonotype showed up many times. No antigen is known for it. These records were also assigned to another study, of T cells expressing NK-cell markers. Turning to that study: Sorting was restricted to alpha-beta TCR T cells by an anti-gamma-delta TCR antibody in several experiments. Dominance of the CD3+CD56-NKG2C+ fraction by these clonotypes also held in several donors. Expanded NKG2C+ T cell clones were not confirmed as HCMV-specific.

This chain links TRBV29-1 with TRBJ1-5, with D possibly matching TRBD1 (6 bases). Specimen: CD4+ T cells sorted from blood. The sequence derives from a woman aged 18-29 years in good health. The CDR3 DNA follows: TGCAGCGTTGGTCAGGGGTTAAATCAGCCCCAGCATTTT. It codes for CSVGQGLNQPQHF.